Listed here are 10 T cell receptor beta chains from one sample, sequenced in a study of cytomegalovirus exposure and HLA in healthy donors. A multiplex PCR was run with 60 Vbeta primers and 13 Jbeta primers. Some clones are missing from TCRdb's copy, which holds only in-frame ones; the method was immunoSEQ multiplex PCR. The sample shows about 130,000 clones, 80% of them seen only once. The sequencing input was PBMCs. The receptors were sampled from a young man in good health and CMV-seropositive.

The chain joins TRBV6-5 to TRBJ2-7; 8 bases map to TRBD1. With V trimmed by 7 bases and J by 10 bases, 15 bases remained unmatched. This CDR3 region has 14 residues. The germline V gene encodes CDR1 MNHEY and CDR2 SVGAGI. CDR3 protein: CASTPGGDVLGQYF. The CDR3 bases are TGTGCCAGCACCCCAGGGGGCGACGTCCTGGGACAGTACTTC.

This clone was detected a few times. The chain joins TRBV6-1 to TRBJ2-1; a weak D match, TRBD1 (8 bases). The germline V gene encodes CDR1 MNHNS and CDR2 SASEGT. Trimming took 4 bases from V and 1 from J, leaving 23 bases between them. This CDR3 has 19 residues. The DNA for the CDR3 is TGTGCCAGCAGTGTTTGGACAGGGCCGACCGGGGGGTCCTACAATGAGCAGTTCTTC. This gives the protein CASSVWTGPTGGSYNEQFF.

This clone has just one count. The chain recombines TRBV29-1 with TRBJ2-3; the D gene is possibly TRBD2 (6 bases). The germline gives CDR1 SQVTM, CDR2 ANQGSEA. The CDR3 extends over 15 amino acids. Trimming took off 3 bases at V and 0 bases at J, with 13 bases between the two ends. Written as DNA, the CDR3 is TGCAGCGTTGAGGGCGGGCGGGAAAGCACAGATACGCAGTATTTT. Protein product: CSVEGGRESTDTQYF.

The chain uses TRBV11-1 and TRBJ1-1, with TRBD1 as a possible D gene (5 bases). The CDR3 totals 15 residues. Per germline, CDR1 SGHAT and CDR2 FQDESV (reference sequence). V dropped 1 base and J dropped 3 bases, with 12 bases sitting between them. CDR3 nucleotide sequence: TGTGCCAGCAGCTTAGAGACAGCAAAGTACACTGAAGCTTTCTTT. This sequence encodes CASSLETAKYTEAFF.

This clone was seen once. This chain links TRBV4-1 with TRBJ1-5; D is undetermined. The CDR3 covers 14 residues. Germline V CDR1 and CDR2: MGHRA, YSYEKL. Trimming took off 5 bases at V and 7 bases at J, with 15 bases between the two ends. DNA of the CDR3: TGCGCCAGCAGCGACACCGACACCTACCAGCCCCAGCATTTT. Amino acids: CASSDTDTYQPQHF.

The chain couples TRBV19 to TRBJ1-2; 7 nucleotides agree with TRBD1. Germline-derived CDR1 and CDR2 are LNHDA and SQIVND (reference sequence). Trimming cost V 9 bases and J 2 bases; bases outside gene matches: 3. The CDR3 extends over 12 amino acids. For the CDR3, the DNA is TGTGCCAGCCAACAGGGGAACTATGGCTACACCTTC. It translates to CASQQGNYGYTF.

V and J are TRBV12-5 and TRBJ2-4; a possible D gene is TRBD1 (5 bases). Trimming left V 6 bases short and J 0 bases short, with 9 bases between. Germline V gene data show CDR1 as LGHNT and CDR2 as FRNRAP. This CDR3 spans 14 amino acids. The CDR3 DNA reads TGTGCTAGTGGCGCAGGGCTAGCCAAAAACATTCAGTACTTC. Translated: CASGAGLAKNIQYF.

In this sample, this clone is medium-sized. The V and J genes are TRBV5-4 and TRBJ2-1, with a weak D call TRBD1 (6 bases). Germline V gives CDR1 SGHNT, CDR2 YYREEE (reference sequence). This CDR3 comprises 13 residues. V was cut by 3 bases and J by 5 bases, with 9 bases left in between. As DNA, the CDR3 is TGTGCCAGCAGCTATACAGGGAACAATGAGCAGTTCTTC. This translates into CASSYTGNNEQFF.

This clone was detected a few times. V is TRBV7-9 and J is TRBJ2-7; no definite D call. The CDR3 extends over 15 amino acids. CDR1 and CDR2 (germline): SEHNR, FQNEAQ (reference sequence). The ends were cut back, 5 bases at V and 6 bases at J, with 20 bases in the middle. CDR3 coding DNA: TGTGCCAGCAGCCCTGACATATCCGGTTCCCTCGAGCAGTACTTC. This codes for CASSPDISGSLEQYF.

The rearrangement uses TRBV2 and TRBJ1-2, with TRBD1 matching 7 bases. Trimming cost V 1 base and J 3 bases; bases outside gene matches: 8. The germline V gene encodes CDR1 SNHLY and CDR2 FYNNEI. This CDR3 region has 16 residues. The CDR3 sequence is CASSEERDSAYYGYTF. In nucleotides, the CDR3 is TGTGCCAGCAGTGAAGAGAGGGACAGCGCATACTATGGCTACACCTTC.